The present T cell receptor (beta chain) was sequenced within a study of cytomegalovirus exposure and HLA in healthy donors. 60 Vbeta and 13 Jbeta primers were used in PCR. TCRdb keeps only in-frame clones here, not all; method: immunoSEQ multiplex PCR. In the table there are approximately 150,000 clones, 75% to 90% of which are singletons. The germline V gene encodes CDR1 SGHTS and CDR2 YDEGEE. The length of the CDR3 is 17 residues. V lost 1 base and J lost 4, with 18 bases in between. This chain connects TRBV5-8 to TRBJ2-1, with D perhaps TRBD1 (7 bases). Specimen: PBMCs. This TCR derives from a human donor in good health. The CDR3 coding sequence is TGTGCCAGCAGCTTGAAGTATGCAGGGGGGTTTTACAATGAGCAGTTCTTC. Translated, it gives CASSLKYAGGFYNEQFF.